This TCR beta chain was identified in a study of CD8 T cells in Susac syndrome. After extraction with the RNeasy kit, roughly 0.45 to 1 ug of the RNA was reverse transcribed using random hexamers. From the immunoSEQ multiplex PCR reads, TCRdb called clonotypes with MiXCR, one entry per CDR3 protein. The data show 160,000 or so distinct CDR3 sequences, about 95% seen once. TCR beta sequencing was performed on blood CD8+ and CD4+ T cells. The clonotype was recovered from a human donor with multiple sclerosis. The sequencing input was CD8+ T cells from PBMCs.

DNA for the CDR3: TGTGCCAGCAGCTTAGGGGACGACAGGGGCTCCTACGAGCAGTACTTC. This sequence encodes CASSLGDDRGSYEQYF. The gene calls are TRBV7-9 and TRBJ2-7, with 8 bases that match TRBD1. The CDR3 is 16 amino acids. The V gene end was trimmed by 1 base and the J gene end by 0 bases; junction bases not matched to a gene: 5. CDR1 and CDR2 from the germline V gene are SEHNR and FQNEAQ (reference sequence).